One sample yielded the 27 T cell receptor beta chains listed below, sequenced in a study of blood T cell repertoires in COVID-19. Repertoires were generated with immunoSEQ multiplex PCR, while TCRdb's copy carries only in-frame clones and drops some. The profile shows roughly 220,000 clones, around 90% of them singletons. Sequencing was done on a sample of PBMCs or T cells enriched from blood (not recorded which). The receptors come from a woman between 45 and 60 years old with acute COVID-19.

The chain links TRBV6-5 to TRBJ1-5, with D possibly matching TRBD1 (6 bases). CDR1 and CDR2 (germline): MNHEY, SVGAGI. V lost 6 bases to trimming and J lost 3 bases, with 12 bases between them. The CDR3 length is 14 residues. CDR3 protein: CASSDRGANQPQHF. The CDR3 nucleotides are TGTGCCAGCAGCGACCGGGGGGCCAATCAGCCCCAGCATTTT.

This clone appeared a single time. The rearrangement uses TRBV27 and TRBJ2-7, with 10 bases fitting TRBD2. The germline V gene has CDR1 MNHEY and CDR2 SMNVEV (reference sequence). The junction had 7 bases not matched to a gene; V was cut back by 9 bases and J by 5 bases. This CDR3 has 13 residues. The CDR3 loop reads CASLAGVGNEQYF. As DNA, the CDR3 is TGTGCCAGTCTAGCGGGAGTTGGAAACGAGCAGTACTTC.

This rearrangement joins TRBV2 to TRBJ1-1; unclear D gene. CDR3 length equals 12 residues. V was pared by 2 bases and J by 10 bases, with 11 bases between. CDR1 SNHLY and CDR2 FYNNEI come from the germline V gene. CDR3 DNA sequence: TGTGCCAGCAGTGAAAGCGGGGAAGGAGCTTTCTTT. Its protein is CASSESGEGAFF.

This chain connects TRBV29-1 to TRBJ1-1; D is ambiguous. V was shortened by 4 bases and J by 5 bases, with 11 bases between the two germline ends. From germline, CDR1 is SQVTM and CDR2 ANQGSEA. The CDR3 consists of 12 residues. CDR3 amino acids: CSVAVGVTEAFF. In nucleotides, the CDR3 is TGCAGCGTTGCTGTCGGGGTGACTGAAGCTTTCTTT.

The genes are TRBV19 and TRBJ1-3; D not certain. The CDR3 covers 16 residues. Trimming removed 4 bases at V and 0 bases at J, with 13 bases between. Germline V gives CDR1 LNHDA, CDR2 SQIVND (reference sequence). The CDR3 nucleotides are TGTGCCAGTAGTAGAGAGACATATCTCTCTGGAAACACCATATATTTT. Protein product: CASSRETYLSGNTIYF.

As for this clone: Distinct nucleotide sequences in the sample also encode this CDR3. The chain uses TRBV5-1 and TRBJ2-3; no definite D call. Germline CDR1 is SGHRS and CDR2 is YFSETQ. The CDR3 loop spans 12 amino acids. The V end was cut by 0 bases, the J end by 5 bases, with 4 bases between. The CDR3 reads CASSLARDTQYF. DNA for the CDR3: TGCGCCAGCAGCTTGGCTCGAGATACGCAGTATTTT.

The chain uses TRBV30 and TRBJ1-2, with TRBD1 matching over 9 bases. Looked up from germline, CDR1 is GTSNPN and CDR2 is SVGIG (reference sequence). Unmatched junction bases numbered 10, after V lost 0 bases and J lost 11 bases. CDR3 length: 14 residues. CDR3 amino acids: CAWSVGTGQVWYTF. In nucleotides, the CDR3 is TGTGCCTGGAGTGTCGGGACAGGGCAGGTTTGGTACACCTTC.

The chain carries TRBV7-3 and TRBJ1-1, with unresolved D. The CDR3 consists of 13 residues. Germline-derived CDR1 and CDR2 are SGHTA and FQGTGA. V gave up 4 bases and J gave up 1 base, with 7 bases separating them. CDR3 loop: CASSSGPNTEAFF. In nucleotides, the CDR3 is TGTGCCAGCAGCTCTGGGCCGAACACTGAAGCTTTCTTT. Complete variable domain (other parts from reference TRBV7-3 and TRBJ1-1): GAGVSQTPSNKVTEKGKYVELRCDPISGHTALYWYRQSLGQGPEFLIYFQGTGAADDSGLPNDRFFAVRPEGSVSTLKIQRTERGDSAVYLCASSSGPNTEAFFGQGTRLTVV.

This clone was seen only a few times. This chain uses TRBV6-5 with TRBJ1-1; 7 bases fit TRBD1. Losses at the gene ends were 2 bases for V and 1 base for J; bases not matched to a gene: 4. CDR3 length: 15 residues. Germline lookup yields CDR1 MNHEY and CDR2 SVGAGI. The chain's CDR3 is CASSYGTAPNTEAFF. The CDR3 DNA sequence: TGTGCCAGCAGTTACGGGACAGCCCCGAACACTGAAGCTTTCTTT.

The rearrangement links TRBV5-1 to TRBJ2-7; 7 bases line up with TRBD1. This CDR3 contains 12 residues. Germline lookup yields CDR1 SGHRS and CDR2 YFSETQ. Trimming at V came to 1 base and at J to 6 bases, leaving 1 base not matched to a gene. CDR3 sequence reads: CASSLTGVEQYF. CDR3 nucleotide sequence: TGCGCCAGCAGCTTGACAGGGGTCGAGCAGTACTTC.

This clone came up once. The chain uses TRBV5-1 and TRBJ2-7; TRBD2 aligns across 14 bases. Per the germline V gene, CDR1 is SGHRS and CDR2 is YFSETQ. V was pared by 1 base and J by 2 bases, with 8 bases of the junction left unmatched. There are 18 residues in the CDR3. CDR3 in amino acids: CASSLTSGTSGGAYEQYF. DNA for the CDR3: TGCGCCAGCAGCTTGACGTCCGGGACTAGCGGGGGAGCCTACGAGCAGTACTTC.

The chain joins TRBV19 to TRBJ1-3, with 8 bases lining up with TRBD1. V lost 3 bases and J lost 5; bases outside the gene matches: 9. From germline, CDR1 is LNHDA and CDR2 SQIVND (reference sequence). The length of the CDR3 is 16 residues. Here the CDR3 reads CASSISKTGARNTIYF. DNA of the CDR3: TGTGCCAGTAGTATTTCAAAGACAGGGGCGAGAAACACCATATATTTT.

The gene calls are TRBV19 and TRBJ2-3; 8 bases are a match to TRBD2. Germline V gene sequence: CDR1 LNHDA, CDR2 SQIVND (reference sequence). The CDR3 totals 15 residues. V shed 7 bases, J shed 3 bases, and the junction held 9 bases outside the gene matches. Written as DNA, the CDR3 is TGTGCCAGTACCCCCGGAGGCGGGAGGACAGATACGCAGTATTTT. Its translation is CASTPGGGRTDTQYF. The variable domain in full, with the rest retrieved from reference TRBV19 and TRBJ2-3, is DGGITQSPKYLFRKEGQNVTLSCEQNLNHDAMYWYRQDPGQGLRLIYYSQIVNDFQKGDIAEGYSVSREKKESFPLTVTSAQKNPTAFYLCASTPGGGRTDTQYFGPGTRLTVL.

V usage is TRBV7-8 and J usage is TRBJ2-1; TRBD2 matches 14 bases. V was pared by 1 base and J by 7 bases, with 15 bases of the junction left unmatched. This CDR3 is built from 20 residues. Germline V CDR1 and CDR2: SGHVS, FQNEAQ. The CDR3 here is CASSLGLAGGLSLSWNEQFF. The CDR3 DNA reads as TGTGCCAGCAGCTTAGGACTAGCGGGAGGGCTAAGTTTAAGCTGGAATGAGCAGTTCTTC.

The chain recombines TRBV3-1 (or the pseudogene TRBV3-2) with TRBJ2-3; no firm D call. With 0 bases removed from V and 1 base from J, the gap between germline ends came to 11 bases. CDR1 and CDR2 (germline): LGHDT, YNNKEL (reference sequence). The length of the CDR3 is 16 residues. Written as DNA, the CDR3 is TGTGCCAGCAGCCAAGACCGAGCACGTCGCACAGATACGCAGTATTTT. As protein: CASSQDRARRTDTQYF.

The chain combines TRBV27 with TRBJ1-6; 11 positions match TRBD1. The CDR3 runs to 14 residues. Germline trimming cut 3 bases from V and 9 bases from J; bases unmatched to any gene: 1. Germline lookup yields CDR1 MNHEY and CDR2 SMNVEV (reference sequence). CDR3 bases: TGTGCCAGCAGTTTCGGGACAGGGGGTTCACCCCTCCACTTT. Translation gives CASSFGTGGSPLHF.

V is TRBV6-5 and J is TRBJ2-5; 7 bases map to TRBD1. After removal of 0 bases from V and 5 bases from J, the junction contained 3 bases not matched to a gene. Looked up from germline, CDR1 is MNHEY and CDR2 is SVGAGI. This CDR3 is 14 amino acids long. CDR3 residues: CASSYSGQWETQYF. CDR3 bases: TGTGCCAGCAGTTACTCGGGACAGTGGGAGACCCAGTACTTC.

This chain links TRBV7-2 with TRBJ2-1; perhaps TRBD2 as D (6 bases). The CDR3 runs to 13 residues. V was trimmed by 5 bases and J by 9 bases, leaving 14 bases between them. Germline CDR1 and CDR2: SGHTA and FQGNSA. CDR3 protein: CASSTPGRSEQFF. The CDR3 bases are TGTGCCAGCAGCACACCAGGGAGGAGTGAGCAGTTCTTC.

This chain links TRBV29-1 with TRBJ2-1, with TRBD1 matching over 7 bases. Losses at the gene ends were 6 bases for V and 3 bases for J; bases not matched to a gene: 5. The CDR3 sequence is 13 residues long. Germline CDR1 reads SQVTM; CDR2 reads ANQGSEA. The CDR3 loop reads CSVDRRDYNEQFF. For the CDR3, the DNA is TGCAGCGTGGACAGGCGAGACTACAATGAGCAGTTCTTC.

The chain couples TRBV28 to TRBJ1-5; TRBD1 is a possible D gene (6 bases). This CDR3 comprises 16 residues. Trimming removed 4 bases at V and 3 bases at J, with 16 bases between. In germline, CDR1 is MDHEN, CDR2 SYDVKM. The CDR3 DNA is TGTGCCAGCAGTTCCGCGGACAGACATCTCAATCAGCCCCAGCATTTT. This codes for CASSSADRHLNQPQHF.

In this sample, this clone turned up a few times. The V and J genes are TRBV5-4 and TRBJ2-7, with 7 bases identical to TRBD2. The CDR3 length is 13 residues. In germline, CDR1 is SGHNT, CDR2 YYREEE (reference sequence). J gave up 5 bases and V 0 bases, and 2 bases lay outside the gene matches. The CDR3 nucleotides are TGTGCCAGCAGCTTGGGGACTAGAAACGAGCAGTACTTC. This encodes CASSLGTRNEQYF.

The chain joins TRBV6-5 to TRBJ2-4, with D possibly matching TRBD1 (6 bases). V lost 0 bases, J lost 7 bases, and 10 bases lay in between. Per germline, CDR1 MNHEY and CDR2 SVGAGI. The CDR3 is made up of 14 amino acids. The CDR3 loop is CASSYSGGLNIQYF. The DNA for the CDR3 is TGTGCCAGCAGTTACTCAGGGGGATTGAACATTCAGTACTTC.

The rearrangement links TRBV15 to TRBJ2-1; D unclear. The CDR3 contains 13 residues. Trimming removed 1 base at V and 7 bases at J, with 8 bases between. CDR1 is LNHNV, CDR2 YYDKDF, per germline (reference sequence). The chain's CDR3 is CATSRGGRNEQFF. In DNA, the CDR3 is TGTGCCACCAGCAGAGGAGGTAGGAATGAGCAGTTCTTC.

The CDR3 here is CASSKTPGSRETQYF. CDR3 nucleotide sequence: TGTGCCAGCAGCAAAACCCCCGGGAGCCGGGAGACCCAGTACTTC. The gene calls are TRBV7-9 and TRBJ2-5, with D tentatively TRBD2 (6 bases). Germline V gene lookup returns CDR1 SEHNR and CDR2 FQNEAQ (reference sequence). CDR3 length: 15 amino acids. V gave up 5 bases and J gave up 5 bases, with 18 bases separating them.

Only one count was recorded for this clone. The V and J genes are TRBV5-5 and TRBJ1-2; 7 positions agree with TRBD1. Germline assignment: CDR1 SGHKS and CDR2 YYEKEE (reference sequence). Losses at the gene ends were 2 bases for V and 2 bases for J; bases not matched to a gene: 6. The CDR3 is 15 residues long. CDR3 loop: CASSFEVRGNYGYTF. The CDR3 DNA reads as TGTGCCAGCAGCTTCGAAGTCAGGGGGAACTATGGCTACACCTTC.

V is TRBV7-9 and J is TRBJ2-1, with a tentative D call TRBD2 (6 bases). CDR3 length: 12 amino acids. Trimming shortened V by 1 base and J by 15 bases, and 13 bases separated the two germline ends. From germline, CDR1 is SEHNR and CDR2 FQNEAQ (reference sequence). Here the CDR3 DNA reads TGTGCCAGCAGCTTAGGGGGGACTGGCGGGTTCTTC. This translates into CASSLGGTGGFF.

The rearrangement links TRBV3-1 (or the pseudogene TRBV3-2) to TRBJ1-2; tentatively, D is TRBD1 (5 bases). Trimming cost V 0 bases and J 8 bases, with 16 bases left between them. The CDR3 length is 15 residues. Germline CDR1 reads LGHDT; CDR2 reads YNNKEL (reference sequence). The CDR3 spells CASSQDRAGRYGYTF. CDR3 in DNA: TGTGCCAGCAGCCAAGATCGCGCAGGGAGGTACGGCTACACCTTC.